The TCR beta chain under discussion was sequenced for a study of patients and donors after allogeneic stem cell transplantation (dated by TCRdb to 2019 to 2021). Based on the germline V gene (reference sequence), the CDR1 and CDR2 sequences are LNHNV and YYDKDF. Including cysteine and phenylalanine, the CDR3 has 17 amino acids. The only DNA kept is the CDR3, 51 bases in frame from the first base. The V end loses 0 bases and the J end loses 7 bases, and a stretch of 18 bases separates them. Receptor amplification or capture employed RT-PCR. The reads were generated on a NextSeq 550. TCRdb reworked the public reads: Q25 trimming with fastp, MiXCR clone assembly, productive beta chains retained. Each entry merges the rows of one CDR3 protein and shows their most common DNA and genes. For this sample the table gives roughly 940,000 distinct CDR3 sequences, of which more than 15% were detected only once. The ten largest clones represent around 5.5% of the sample.

Regarding this clonotype: Its cognate antigen has yet to be identified. No base quality information exists; no much larger clone differs at one position.

The sequencing sample was made of blood, either unsorted or a sorted T cell fraction (not recorded which). The chain is made from TRBV15 and TRBJ2-2; TRBD1 is a possible D gene, resting on 7 matching bases. This receptor was obtained from a human donor who was either an allogeneic HSCT recipient or a stem cell or donor lymphocyte infusion donor (not recorded which). It is not recorded whose cells these are; they may come from a transplant donor. The CDR3 sequence is CATSRDPQGGRFGELFF. The nucleotide sequence is given as TGTGCCACCAGCAGAGATCCCCAGGGGGGCCGTTTCGGGGAGCTGTTTTTT.